The clone carrying this T cell receptor beta chain was recorded a few times. Its cognate antigen is unknown. CDR3 size: 13 residues. V trimming: 3 bases; J trimming: 7 bases; junction bases outside the gene matches: 3. Germline lookup yields CDR1 SGHAT and CDR2 FQNNGV. This specimen belongs to a study of T cells after yellow fever vaccination. Study-level findings and limits: The secondary response showed a weaker magnitude and a faster peak, day 5 versus 15. The CD4 and CD8 compartments had a small share of their clonotypes in common. Abundant contaminating clonotypes from the bulk population could appear in FACS-sorted repertoires.

TCRdb fed the 5' RACE reads into MiXCR, producing one record per CDR3 protein. The table records some 350,000 distinct CDR3 sequences, approximately 10% of them present only once. Sample: PBMCs, taken on the day of the first yellow fever vaccination. The chain uses TRBV11-2 and TRBJ2-4; TRBD1 agrees at 7 bases. The source of this sequence is a man aged 18-30 years who received the YFV17D yellow fever vaccine. In DNA form, the CDR3 reads TGTGCCAGCAGCTTGGGGACAGAGAACATTCAGTACTTC. Its translation is CASSLGTENIQYF.